This T cell receptor beta chain was identified during a study of shared clonotypes between healthy human individuals. Per the germline V gene, CDR1 is SGHNT and CDR2 is YENEEA. The CDR3 totals 16 residues. V was clipped by 1 base and J by 3 bases, with 13 bases between them. Some clones are missing from TCRdb's copy, which holds only in-frame ones; the method was immunoSEQ multiplex PCR. This table has about 230,000 clones, 65% appearing once. This sequence originates from a man aged 25-45 years in good health. Material for sequencing was memory CD4+ T cells sorted from blood. The subset is: CD45RA-negative fraction. The chain is built from TRBV11-3 and TRBJ2-1; tentatively, D is TRBD1 or TRBD2 (5 bases each). The CDR3 sequence is CASSLGGRGVYNEQFF. Written as DNA, the CDR3 is TGTGCCAGCAGCTTAGGAGGACGAGGGGTCTACAATGAGCAGTTCTTC.